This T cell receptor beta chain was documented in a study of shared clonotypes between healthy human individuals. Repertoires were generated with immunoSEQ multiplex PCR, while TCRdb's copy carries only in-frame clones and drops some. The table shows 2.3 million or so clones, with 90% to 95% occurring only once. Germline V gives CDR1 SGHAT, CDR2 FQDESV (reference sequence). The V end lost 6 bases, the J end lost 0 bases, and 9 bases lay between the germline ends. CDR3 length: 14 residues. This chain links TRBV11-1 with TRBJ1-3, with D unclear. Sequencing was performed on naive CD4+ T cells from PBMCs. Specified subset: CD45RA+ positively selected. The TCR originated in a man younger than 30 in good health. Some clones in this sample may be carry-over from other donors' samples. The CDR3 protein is CASRGLDSGNTIYF. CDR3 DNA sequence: TGTGCCAGCAGGGGCTTAGACTCTGGAAACACCATATATTTT.